This TCR beta chain was observed in a study of CD8+CD57+ T cells in acquired aplastic anemia. V lost 0 bases and J 5 bases, leaving 4 bases between the germline ends. This CDR3 spans 12 amino acids. The germline V gene has CDR1 LNHNV and CDR2 YYDKDF (reference sequence). Genomic DNA, the template, was used for profiling of the TCR beta VDJ and CDR3. MiXCR, run by TCRdb on the reads, gives a single entry per CDR3 protein. This sample has 250,000 to 300,000 distinct CDR3 sequences; 50% to 70% occur once, and the top ten carry 6.5% to 10%. The receptor was isolated from a human donor with severe aplastic anemia or a healthy control (not recorded which). The sequencing input was sorted CD4+, CD8+, or CD8+CD57+ T cells (not recorded which) from PBMCs. The V gene is TRBV15, the J gene TRBJ2-5; D gene unclear. CDR3 residues: CATSREGETQYF. The CDR3 bases are TGTGCCACCAGCAGAGAGGGGGAGACCCAGTACTTC.